This T cell receptor (beta chain) was identified during a study of blood T cell repertoires in COVID-19. Study in general: Both acute and convalescent COVID-19 samples were obtained from the United States, Italy and Spain. In each case, the material was cDNA or gDNA derived from T cells, B-cell-depleted T cells, or PBMCs.

V lost 8 bases, J lost 6 bases, and 16 bases stayed unmatched. Germline loops: CDR1 MDHEN, CDR2 SYDVKM. This CDR3 is built from 16 residues. Profiled with immunoSEQ multiplex PCR; TCRdb holds only in-frame clones, not every one. The sample contains hundreds of thousands of clones, around 89% of which appear only once. Input material: peripheral blood. The sequence was obtained from a woman aged 25 to 39 who had recovered from COVID-19. This chain links TRBV28 with TRBJ1-5; 7 bases map to TRBD1. CDR3 DNA sequence: TGTGCCAGCGTTGAAACAGGGGAGAGGTGGGGTCAGCCCCAGCATTTT. The encoded protein is CASVETGERWGQPQHF.